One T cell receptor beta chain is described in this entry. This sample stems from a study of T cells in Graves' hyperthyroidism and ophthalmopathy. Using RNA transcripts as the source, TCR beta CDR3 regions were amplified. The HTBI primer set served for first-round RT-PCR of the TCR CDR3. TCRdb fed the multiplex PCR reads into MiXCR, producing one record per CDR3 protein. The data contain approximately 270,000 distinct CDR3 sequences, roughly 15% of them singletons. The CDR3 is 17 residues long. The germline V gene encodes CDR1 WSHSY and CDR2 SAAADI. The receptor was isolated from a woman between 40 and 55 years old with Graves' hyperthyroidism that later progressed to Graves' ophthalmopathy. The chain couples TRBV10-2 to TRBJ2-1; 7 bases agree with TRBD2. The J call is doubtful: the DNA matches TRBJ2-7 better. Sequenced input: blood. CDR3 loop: CASSGFISGGRSYEQYF. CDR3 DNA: TGCGCCAGCAGTGGTTTTATCTCCGGCGGGAGATCTTATGAGCAGTACTTC.